The present entry profiles one T cell receptor (beta chain) with its context. This entry comes from a study of blood T cell repertoires in COVID-19. Overall study context: Samples representing acute and convalescent COVID-19 were sourced from the United States, Italy and Spain. Sample material is recorded as cDNA or gDNA derived from T cells, B-cell-depleted T cells, or PBMCs.

Trimming pared 5 bases from V and 6 bases from J, leaving 10 bases between. CDR3 length: 13 amino acids. Germline V gene lookup returns CDR1 LGHDT and CDR2 YNNKEL (reference sequence). TCRdb keeps only in-frame clones here, not all; method: immunoSEQ multiplex PCR. The table includes about 40,000 clones, about 90% detected once. Input material: peripheral blood. The TCR was taken from a man in his 60s with COVID-19, enrolled during active disease. The chain recombines TRBV3-1 (or the pseudogene TRBV3-2) with TRBJ2-2; D is unclear. The CDR3 nucleotides read TGTGCCAGCAGCTTCGGAGAAGCCGGGGAGCTGTTTTTT. As protein: CASSFGEAGELFF.